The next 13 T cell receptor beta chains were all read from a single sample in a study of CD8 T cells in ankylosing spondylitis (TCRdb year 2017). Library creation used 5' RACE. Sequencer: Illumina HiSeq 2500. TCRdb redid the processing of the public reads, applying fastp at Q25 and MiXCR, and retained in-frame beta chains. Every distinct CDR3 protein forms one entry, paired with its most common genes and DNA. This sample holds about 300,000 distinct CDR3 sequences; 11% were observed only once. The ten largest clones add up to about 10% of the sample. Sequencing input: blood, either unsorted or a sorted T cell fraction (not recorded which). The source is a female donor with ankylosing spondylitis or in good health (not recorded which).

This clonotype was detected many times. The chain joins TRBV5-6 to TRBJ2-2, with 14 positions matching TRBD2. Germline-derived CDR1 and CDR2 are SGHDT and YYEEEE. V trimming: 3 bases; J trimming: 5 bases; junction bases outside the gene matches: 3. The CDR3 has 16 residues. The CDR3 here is CASSSGLAGETGELFF. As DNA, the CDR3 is TGTGCCAGCAGCTCGGGACTAGCGGGAGAAACCGGGGAGCTGTTTTTT.

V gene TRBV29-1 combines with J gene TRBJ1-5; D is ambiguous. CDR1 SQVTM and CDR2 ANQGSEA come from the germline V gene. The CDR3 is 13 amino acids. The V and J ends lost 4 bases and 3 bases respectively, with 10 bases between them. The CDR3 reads CSVVLSNNQPQHF. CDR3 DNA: TGCAGCGTTGTCTTATCAAACAATCAGCCCCAGCATTTT.

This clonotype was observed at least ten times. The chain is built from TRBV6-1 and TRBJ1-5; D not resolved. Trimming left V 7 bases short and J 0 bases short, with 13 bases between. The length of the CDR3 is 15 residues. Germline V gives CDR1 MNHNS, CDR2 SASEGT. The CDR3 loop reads CASKKEGRSNQPQHF. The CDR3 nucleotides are TGTGCCAGCAAAAAAGAGGGTCGTAGCAATCAGCCCCAGCATTTT.

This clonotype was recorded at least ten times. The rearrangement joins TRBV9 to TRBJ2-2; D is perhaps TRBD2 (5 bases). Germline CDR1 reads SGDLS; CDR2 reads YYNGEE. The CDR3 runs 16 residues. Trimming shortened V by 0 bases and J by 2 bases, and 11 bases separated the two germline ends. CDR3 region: CASSVAPAANTGELFF. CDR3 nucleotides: TGTGCCAGCAGCGTAGCTCCAGCGGCAAACACCGGGGAGCTGTTTTTT. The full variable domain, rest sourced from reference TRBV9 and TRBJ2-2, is DSGVTQTPKHLITATGQRVTLRCSPRSGDLSVYWYQQSLDQGLQFLIQYYNGEERAKGNILERFSAQQFPDLHSELNLSSLELGDSALYFCASSVAPAANTGELFFGEGSRLTVL.

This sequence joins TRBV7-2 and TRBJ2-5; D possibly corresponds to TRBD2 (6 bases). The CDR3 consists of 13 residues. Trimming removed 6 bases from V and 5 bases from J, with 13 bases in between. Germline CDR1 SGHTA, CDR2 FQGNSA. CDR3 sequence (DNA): TGTGCCAGCAGACTGAGAGGGAGGGAGACCCAGTACTTC. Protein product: CASRLRGRETQYF.

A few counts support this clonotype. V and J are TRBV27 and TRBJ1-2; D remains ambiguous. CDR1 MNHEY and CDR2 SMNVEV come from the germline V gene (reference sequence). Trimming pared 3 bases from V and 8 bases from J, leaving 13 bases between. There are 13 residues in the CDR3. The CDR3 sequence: CASSFGGFAGYTF. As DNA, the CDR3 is TGTGCCAGCAGTTTCGGCGGGTTTGCGGGCTACACCTTC.

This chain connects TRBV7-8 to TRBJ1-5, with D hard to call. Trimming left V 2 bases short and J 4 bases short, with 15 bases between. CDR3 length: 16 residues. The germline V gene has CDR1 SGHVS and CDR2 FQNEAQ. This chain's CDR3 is CASSLSGPGRNQPQHF. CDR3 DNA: TGTGCCAGCAGCTTATCCGGGCCAGGACGTAATCAGCCCCAGCATTTT.

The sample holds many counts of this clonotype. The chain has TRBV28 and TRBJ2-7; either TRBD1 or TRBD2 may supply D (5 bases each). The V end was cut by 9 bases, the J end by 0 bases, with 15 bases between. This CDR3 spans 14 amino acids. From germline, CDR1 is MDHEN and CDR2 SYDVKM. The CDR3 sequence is CASLGAGSSYEQYF. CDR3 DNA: TGTGCCAGTTTAGGGGCAGGGAGCTCCTACGAGCAGTACTTC.

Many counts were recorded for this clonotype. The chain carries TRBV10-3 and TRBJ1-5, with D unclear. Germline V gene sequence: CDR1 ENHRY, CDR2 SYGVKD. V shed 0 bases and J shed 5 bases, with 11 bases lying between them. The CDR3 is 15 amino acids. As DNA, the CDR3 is TGTGCCATCAGTGAGTCGAGGCAGACCGATCAGCCCCAGCATTTT. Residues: CAISESRQTDQPQHF.

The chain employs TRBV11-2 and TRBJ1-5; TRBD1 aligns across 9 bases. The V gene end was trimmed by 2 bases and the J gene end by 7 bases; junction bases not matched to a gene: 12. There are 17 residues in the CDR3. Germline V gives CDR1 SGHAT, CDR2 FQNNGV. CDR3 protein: CASSLNPTGGAWQPQHF. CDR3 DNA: TGTGCCAGCAGCTTAAATCCTACAGGGGGCGCTTGGCAGCCCCAGCATTTT.

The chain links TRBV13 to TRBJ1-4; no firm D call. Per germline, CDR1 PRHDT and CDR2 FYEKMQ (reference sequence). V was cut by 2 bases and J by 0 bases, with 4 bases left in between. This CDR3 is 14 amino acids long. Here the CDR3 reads CASSLKTTNEKLFF. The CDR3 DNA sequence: TGTGCCAGCAGCTTAAAGACAACTAATGAAAAACTGTTTTTT.

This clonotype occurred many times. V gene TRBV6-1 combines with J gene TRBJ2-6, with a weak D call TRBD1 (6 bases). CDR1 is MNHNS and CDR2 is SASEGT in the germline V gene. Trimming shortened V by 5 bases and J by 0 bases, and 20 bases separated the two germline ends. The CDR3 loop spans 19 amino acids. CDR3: CASSQFPPGAPSGANVLTF. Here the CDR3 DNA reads TGTGCCAGCAGTCAGTTTCCTCCAGGGGCCCCCTCTGGGGCCAACGTCCTGACTTTC.

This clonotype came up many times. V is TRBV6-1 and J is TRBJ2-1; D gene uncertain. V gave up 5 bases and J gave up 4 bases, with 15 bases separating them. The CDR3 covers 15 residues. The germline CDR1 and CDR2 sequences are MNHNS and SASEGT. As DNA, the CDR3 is TGTGCCAGCAGTCTAAGCCGGGCCCCTTACAATGAGCAGTTCTTC. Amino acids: CASSLSRAPYNEQFF.